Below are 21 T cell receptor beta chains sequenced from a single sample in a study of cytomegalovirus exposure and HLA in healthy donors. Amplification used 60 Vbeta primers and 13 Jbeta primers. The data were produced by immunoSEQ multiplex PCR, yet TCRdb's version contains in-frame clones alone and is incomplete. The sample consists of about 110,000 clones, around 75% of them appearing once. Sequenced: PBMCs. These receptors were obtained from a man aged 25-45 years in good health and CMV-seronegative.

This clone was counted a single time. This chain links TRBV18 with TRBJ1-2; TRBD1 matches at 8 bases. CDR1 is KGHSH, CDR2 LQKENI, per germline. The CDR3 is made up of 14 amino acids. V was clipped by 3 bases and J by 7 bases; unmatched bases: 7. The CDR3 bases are TGTGCCAGCTCACCTGTTGGACAGGGCAGTGGCTACACCTTC. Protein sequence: CASSPVGQGSGYTF.

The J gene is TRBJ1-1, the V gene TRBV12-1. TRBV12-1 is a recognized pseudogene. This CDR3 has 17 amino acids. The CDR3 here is CASKTPTGRETNTEAFF. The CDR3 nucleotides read TGTGCCAGCAAAACTCCCACAGGGCGGGAGACGAACACTGAAGCTTTCTTT.

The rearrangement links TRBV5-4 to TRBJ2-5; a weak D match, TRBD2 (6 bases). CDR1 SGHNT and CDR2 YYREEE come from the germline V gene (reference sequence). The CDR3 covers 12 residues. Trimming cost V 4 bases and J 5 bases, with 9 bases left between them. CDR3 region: CASSPRGETQYF. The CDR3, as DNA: TGTGCCAGCAGCCCCCGGGGGGAGACCCAGTACTTC.

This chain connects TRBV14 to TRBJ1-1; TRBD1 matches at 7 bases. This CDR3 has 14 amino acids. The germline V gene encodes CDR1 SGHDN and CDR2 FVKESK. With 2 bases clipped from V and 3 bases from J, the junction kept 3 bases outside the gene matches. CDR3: CASSQRQGDTEAFF. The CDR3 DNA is TGTGCCAGCAGCCAAAGGCAGGGGGACACTGAAGCTTTCTTT.

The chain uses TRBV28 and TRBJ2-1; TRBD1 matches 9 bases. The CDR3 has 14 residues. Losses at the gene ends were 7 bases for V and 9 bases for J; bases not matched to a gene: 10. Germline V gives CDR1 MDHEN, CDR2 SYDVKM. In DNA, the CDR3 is TGTGCCAGCACAACAGGGGGCGCATTTGGTGAGCAGTTCTTC. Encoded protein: CASTTGGAFGEQFF.

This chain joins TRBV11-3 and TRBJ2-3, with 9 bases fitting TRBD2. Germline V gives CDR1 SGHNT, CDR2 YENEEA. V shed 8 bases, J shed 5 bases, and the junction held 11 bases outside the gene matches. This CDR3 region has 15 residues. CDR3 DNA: TGTGCCAGCGCCCCCGGAGCGGGGGGACAAGATACGCAGTATTTT. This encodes CASAPGAGGQDTQYF.

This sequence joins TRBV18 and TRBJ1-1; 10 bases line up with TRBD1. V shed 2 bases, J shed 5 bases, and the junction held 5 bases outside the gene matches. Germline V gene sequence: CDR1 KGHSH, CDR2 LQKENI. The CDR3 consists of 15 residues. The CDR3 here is CASSPNGQGGTEAFF. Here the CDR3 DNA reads TGTGCCAGCTCACCAAACGGACAGGGGGGGACTGAAGCTTTCTTT.

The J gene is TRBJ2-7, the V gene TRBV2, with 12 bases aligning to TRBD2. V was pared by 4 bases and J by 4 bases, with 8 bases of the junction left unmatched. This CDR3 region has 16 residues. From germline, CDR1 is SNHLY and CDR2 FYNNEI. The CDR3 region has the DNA TGTGCCAGCAGTGCTAACCTACTAGCGGGGGGTTACGAGCAGTACTTC. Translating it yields CASSANLLAGGYEQYF.

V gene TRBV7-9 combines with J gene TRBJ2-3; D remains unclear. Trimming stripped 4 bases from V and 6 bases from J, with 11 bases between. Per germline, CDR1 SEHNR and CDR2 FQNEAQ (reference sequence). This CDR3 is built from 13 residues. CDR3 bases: TGTGCCAGCAGCTACCAGTTCGCTGATACGCAGTATTTT. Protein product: CASSYQFADTQYF.

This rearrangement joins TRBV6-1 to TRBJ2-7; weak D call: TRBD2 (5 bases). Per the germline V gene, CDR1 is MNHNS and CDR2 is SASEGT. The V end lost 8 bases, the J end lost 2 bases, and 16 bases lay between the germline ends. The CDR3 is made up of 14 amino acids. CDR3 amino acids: CASLRGIETYEQYF. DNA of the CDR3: TGTGCCAGCCTAAGAGGGATTGAAACCTACGAGCAGTACTTC.

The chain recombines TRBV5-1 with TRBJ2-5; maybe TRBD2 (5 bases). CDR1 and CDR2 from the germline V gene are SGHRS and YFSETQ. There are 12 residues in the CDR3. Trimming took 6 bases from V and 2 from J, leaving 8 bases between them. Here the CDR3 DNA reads TGCGCCAGCACGGACTCTCAAGAGACCCAGTACTTC. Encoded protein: CASTDSQETQYF.

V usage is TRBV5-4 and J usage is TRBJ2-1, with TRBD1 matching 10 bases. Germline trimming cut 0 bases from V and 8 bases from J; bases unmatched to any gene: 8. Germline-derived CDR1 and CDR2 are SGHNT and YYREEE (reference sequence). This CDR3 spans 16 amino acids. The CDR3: CASSLGGQGFHHEQFF. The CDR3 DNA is TGTGCCAGCAGCTTGGGGGGACAGGGGTTTCATCATGAGCAGTTCTTC. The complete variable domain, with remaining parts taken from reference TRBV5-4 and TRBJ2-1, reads ETGVTQSPTHLIKTRGQQVTLRCSSQSGHNTVSWYQQALGQGPQFIFQYYREEENGRGNFPPRFSGLQFPNYSSELNVNALELDDSALYLCASSLGGQGFHHEQFFGPGTRLTVL.

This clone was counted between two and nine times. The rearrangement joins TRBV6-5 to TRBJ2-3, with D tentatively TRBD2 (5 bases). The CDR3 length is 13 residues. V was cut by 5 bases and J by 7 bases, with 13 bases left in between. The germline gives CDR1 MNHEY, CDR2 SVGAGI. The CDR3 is CASSMRVPNTQYF. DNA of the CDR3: TGTGCCAGCAGTATGCGGGTTCCTAATACGCAGTATTTT.

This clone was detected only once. CDR3 in amino acids: CASSSGLGEQYF. CDR3 coding DNA: TGTGCCAGCAGTAGCGGCTTAGGCGAGCAGTACTTC. The chain employs TRBV28 and TRBJ2-7, with TRBD2 as a possible D gene (5 bases). Deletions cut 5 bases from V and 6 bases from J, with 11 bases between. Germline CDR1 is MDHEN and CDR2 is SYDVKM. The CDR3 runs 12 residues.

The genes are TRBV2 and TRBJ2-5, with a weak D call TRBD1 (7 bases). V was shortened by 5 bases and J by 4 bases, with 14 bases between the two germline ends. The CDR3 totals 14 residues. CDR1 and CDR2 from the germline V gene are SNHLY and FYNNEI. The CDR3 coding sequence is TGTGCCAGCAGTACAGGGGTGGGGGGAGAGACCCAGTACTTC. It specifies CASSTGVGGETQYF.

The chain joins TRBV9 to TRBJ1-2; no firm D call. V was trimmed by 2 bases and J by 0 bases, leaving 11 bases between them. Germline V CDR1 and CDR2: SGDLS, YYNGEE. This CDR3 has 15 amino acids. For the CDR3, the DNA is TGTGCCAGCAGCGTCGACATAGGAACTAACTATGGCTACACCTTC. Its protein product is CASSVDIGTNYGYTF.

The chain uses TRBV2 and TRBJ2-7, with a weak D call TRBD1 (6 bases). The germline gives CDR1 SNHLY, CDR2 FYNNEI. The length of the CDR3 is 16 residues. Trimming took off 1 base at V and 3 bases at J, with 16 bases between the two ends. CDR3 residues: CASSEEVRDKDYEQYF. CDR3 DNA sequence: TGTGCCAGCAGTGAAGAGGTCCGGGACAAAGACTACGAGCAGTACTTC.

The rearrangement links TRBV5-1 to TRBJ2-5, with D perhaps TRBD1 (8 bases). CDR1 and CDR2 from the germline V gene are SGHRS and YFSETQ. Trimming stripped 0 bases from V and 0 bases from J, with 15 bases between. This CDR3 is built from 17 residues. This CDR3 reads CASSLGGQGGYQETQYF. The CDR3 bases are TGCGCCAGCAGCTTGGGAGGACAGGGAGGGTACCAAGAGACCCAGTACTTC. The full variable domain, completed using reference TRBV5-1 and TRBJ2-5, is KAGVTQTPRYLIKTRGQQVTLSCSPISGHRSVSWYQQTPGQGLQFLFEYFSETQRNKGNFPGRFSGRQFSNSRSEMNVSTLELGDSALYLCASSLGGQGGYQETQYFGPGTRLLVL.

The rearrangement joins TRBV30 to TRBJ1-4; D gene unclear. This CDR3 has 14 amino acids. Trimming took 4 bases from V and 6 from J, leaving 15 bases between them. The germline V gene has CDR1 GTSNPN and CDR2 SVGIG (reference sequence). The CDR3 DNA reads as TGTGCCTGGATTTCGGGGAATAATTATGAAAAACTGTTTTTT. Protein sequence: CAWISGNNYEKLFF.

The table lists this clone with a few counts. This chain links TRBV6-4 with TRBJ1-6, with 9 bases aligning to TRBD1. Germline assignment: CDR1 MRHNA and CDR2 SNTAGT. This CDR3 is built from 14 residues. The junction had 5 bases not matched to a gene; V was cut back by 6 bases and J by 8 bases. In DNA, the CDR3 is TGTGCCAGCAGGGCGACAGGGGGTTATTCACCCCTCCACTTT. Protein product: CASRATGGYSPLHF.

The CDR3 nucleotides are TGTGCCAGCAGCTTAGTCCACGGGGGGCAGGGCGTCTATGGCTACACCTTC. Translation: CASSLVHGGQGVYGYTF. The chain carries TRBV7-2 and TRBJ1-2, with D possibly being TRBD1 (6 bases). In germline, CDR1 is SGHTA, CDR2 FQGNSA. Trimming removed 1 base from V and 4 bases from J, with 19 bases in between. The CDR3 runs 17 residues.